Presented here are 29 T cell receptor beta chains from one specimen sequenced in a study of T cell responses to AZD1222 COVID-19 vaccine. Here immunoSEQ multiplex PCR was the method, and the copy in TCRdb shows in-frame clones only, minus some. Seen here are over 100,000 clones, under 90% observed once, and the top ten hold more than 20%. Sample: peripheral blood, taken on day 0 of AZD1222 vaccination. These receptors originate from an adult in good health.

V gene TRBV6-2 or TRBV6-3 combines with J gene TRBJ1-5; 7 positions match TRBD1. Germline values: CDR1 MNHEY, CDR2 SVGEGT. The V segment lost 2 bases and the J segment 6 bases; nucleotides outside the gene matches: 4. The CDR3 runs to 14 residues. CDR3 bases: TGTGCCAGCAGTTACACAGGGGTGGGTCAGCCCCAGCATTTT. It yields the protein CASSYTGVGQPQHF.

The chain joins TRBV6-5 to TRBJ1-2; no firm D call. CDR3 length: 13 amino acids. Trimming stripped 5 bases from V and 2 bases from J, with 9 bases between. Germline V CDR1 and CDR2: MNHEY, SVGAGI. CDR3 sequence: CASSPGENYGYTF. CDR3 in DNA: TGTGCCAGCAGTCCGGGAGAGAACTATGGCTACACCTTC.

V gene TRBV3-1 (or the pseudogene TRBV3-2) combines with J gene TRBJ1-5; D is possibly TRBD1 (6 bases). The CDR3 extends over 14 amino acids. The V gene lost 1 base and the J gene lost 4 bases, with 8 bases spanning the gap. CDR1 and CDR2 from the germline V gene are LGHDT and YNNKEL (reference sequence). The CDR3 loop is CASSQAGENQPQHF. The CDR3 region has the DNA TGTGCCAGCAGCCAAGCAGGGGAAAATCAGCCCCAGCATTTT.

CDR3 sequence: CASSLAFRNRGNYGYTF. CDR3 sequence (DNA): TGTGCCAGCAGCTTAGCGTTTAGAAACCGGGGTAACTATGGCTACACCTTC. This chain links TRBV7-8 with TRBJ1-2; D remains unclear. The germline gives CDR1 SGHVS, CDR2 FQNEAQ. The CDR3 has 17 residues. Trimming stripped 0 bases from V and 1 base from J, with 15 bases between.

This chain joins TRBV10-1 and TRBJ2-5; the D gene is possibly TRBD1 (5 bases). Germline V CDR1 and CDR2: WNHNN, SYGVQD (reference sequence). V lost 5 bases to trimming and J lost 0 bases, with 7 bases between them. The CDR3 has 13 amino acids. CDR3 amino acids: CASSLGHQETQYF. The CDR3 DNA reads TGCGCCAGCAGTTTGGGGCACCAAGAGACCCAGTACTTC.

The chain recombines TRBV4-1 with TRBJ2-7, with 11 bases lining up with TRBD2. The V gene's germline CDR1 is MGHRA and CDR2 YSYEKL. V shed 4 bases, J shed 1 base, and the junction held 3 bases outside the gene matches. The CDR3 is made up of 15 amino acids. The CDR3 DNA follows: TGCGCCAGCAGCCTAAGACTAGCGGGGTCCTACGAGCAGTACTTC. Its translation: CASSLRLAGSYEQYF.

V gene TRBV19 combines with J gene TRBJ2-1; D not resolved. V was trimmed by 1 base and J by 3 bases, leaving 1 base between them. Germline V gene data show CDR1 as LNHDA and CDR2 as SQIVND (reference sequence). CDR3 length: 12 residues. The CDR3 nucleotides read TGTGCCAGTAGTATAGTCTACAATGAGCAGTTCTTC. Encoded protein: CASSIVYNEQFF.

This clone was detected a few times. The rearrangement joins TRBV6-1 to TRBJ1-4; D may be TRBD1 (6 bases). The CDR3 runs 18 residues. Germline V CDR1 and CDR2: MNHNS, SASEGT. V was trimmed by 4 bases and J by 0 bases, leaving 18 bases between them. The chain's CDR3 is CASSAIQGLGATNEKLFF. CDR3 DNA sequence: TGTGCCAGCAGTGCGATACAGGGTTTAGGGGCAACTAATGAAAAACTGTTTTTT.

This chain uses TRBV6-5 with TRBJ2-7, with 10 nucleotides matching TRBD2. The CDR3 contains 16 residues. V shed 3 bases and J 7 bases; nucleotides not matched to a gene: 12. Per the germline V gene, CDR1 is MNHEY and CDR2 is SVGAGI. CDR3: CASSYRTSGAYQEQYF. The CDR3 DNA follows: TGTGCCAGCAGTTATCGAACTAGCGGGGCCTATCAAGAGCAGTACTTC.

The chain uses TRBV27 and TRBJ2-2, with D maybe TRBD1 (6 bases). The CDR3 sequence is 15 residues long. Germline V CDR1 and CDR2: MNHEY, SMNVEV (reference sequence). V gave up 6 bases and J gave up 0 bases, with 11 bases separating them. The CDR3 here is CASRWDITNTGELFF. CDR3 sequence (DNA): TGTGCCAGCAGATGGGACATCACGAACACCGGGGAGCTGTTTTTT.

This chain joins TRBV30 and TRBJ2-1; 8 nucleotides agree with TRBD1. The CDR3 is 17 amino acids. V shed 0 bases and J 3 bases; nucleotides not matched to a gene: 10. Germline V lookup: CDR1 GTSNPN, CDR2 SVGIG (reference sequence). In DNA, the CDR3 is TGTGCCTGGAGTGTACTAATGGGCAGGGGGCACTACAATGAGCAGTTCTTC. It specifies CAWSVLMGRGHYNEQFF.

The chain has TRBV10-1 and TRBJ2-3, with unresolved D. This CDR3 spans 11 amino acids. The germline CDR1 and CDR2 sequences are WNHNN and SYGVQD (reference sequence). Trimming pared 6 bases from V and 2 bases from J, leaving 3 bases between. The DNA of the CDR3 is TGCGCCAGCAGCAACACAGATACGCAGTATTTT. It codes for CASSNTDTQYF.

The V gene is TRBV7-2, the J gene TRBJ2-5; a possible D gene is TRBD1 (5 bases). Germline V gene data show CDR1 as SGHTA and CDR2 as FQGNSA. This CDR3 region has 16 residues. V lost 2 bases and J 5 bases, leaving 18 bases between the germline ends. The CDR3, as DNA: TGTGCCAGCAGCTTAAATATAAGGGGTAGTGGGGAGACCCAGTACTTC. Its protein is CASSLNIRGSGETQYF.

The gene calls are TRBV18 and TRBJ1-2, with 7 bases matching TRBD1. The CDR3 totals 15 residues. V gave up 6 bases and J gave up 0 bases; unmatched junction bases: 7. Germline V gene sequence: CDR1 KGHSH, CDR2 LQKENI. In nucleotides, the CDR3 is TGTGCCAGCTCTCCTCGGACAGGAGCTAACTATGGCTACACCTTC. Translated: CASSPRTGANYGYTF.

This clone was seen a single time. V and J are TRBV21-1 and TRBJ2-3; the D call in the table, TRBD2, was not verified against the DNA. TRBV21-1 is flagged as a pseudogene. The CDR3 consists of 15 residues. This CDR3 reads CASSKDRPRRDTQYF. Here the CDR3 DNA reads TGTGCCAGCAGCAAAGACAGACCCCGGAGGGATACGCAGTATTTT.

The gene calls are TRBV18 and TRBJ1-2; the D is unclear. Germline CDR1 is KGHSH and CDR2 is LQKENI. Deletions cut 3 bases from V and 2 bases from J, with 4 bases between. CDR3 length: 12 residues. DNA for the CDR3: TGTGCCAGCTCACCTTCGAACTATGGCTACACCTTC. It encodes CASSPSNYGYTF.

This clone is a singleton in its sample. The chain joins TRBV7-2 to TRBJ2-7, with a tentative D call TRBD2 (5 bases). In germline, CDR1 is SGHTA, CDR2 FQGNSA. CDR3 length: 12 residues. The ends were cut back, 1 base at V and 6 bases at J, with 7 bases in the middle. Here the CDR3 reads CASSLVRGEQYF. CDR3 bases: TGTGCCAGCAGCTTAGTCCGGGGCGAGCAGTACTTC.

This clone was counted only a few times. The chain is built from TRBV9 and TRBJ1-3, with TRBD1 identical over 9 bases. Germline V gene sequence: CDR1 SGDLS, CDR2 YYNGEE. With V trimmed by 2 bases and J by 0 bases, 3 bases remained unmatched. The length of the CDR3 is 16 residues. CDR3 coding DNA: TGTGCCAGCAGCGTTACAGGGGGCGGCTCTGGAAACACCATATATTTT. This encodes CASSVTGGGSGNTIYF.

The V gene is TRBV28, the J gene TRBJ1-4; the match to TRBD1 covers 10 bases. The CDR3 loop spans 14 amino acids. J was trimmed by 5 bases and V by 7 bases; bases with no gene match: 4. The V gene's germline CDR1 is MDHEN and CDR2 SYDVKM. CDR3 DNA: TGTGCCAGCAAACCGGGACAGGGGAATGAAAAACTGTTTTTT. As protein: CASKPGQGNEKLFF. The full variable domain, its missing parts supplied by reference TRBV28 and TRBJ1-4, is DVKVTQSSRYLVKRTGEKVFLECVQDMDHENMFWYRQDPGLGLRLIYFSYDVKMKEKGDIPEGYSVSREKKERFSLILESASTNQTSMYLCASKPGQGNEKLFFGSGTQLSVL.

Points on this clone: This sample also contains other DNA sequences that code for the same CDR3. V usage is TRBV5-1 and J usage is TRBJ1-5; TRBD1 is a possible D gene (5 bases). Germline assignment: CDR1 SGHRS and CDR2 YFSETQ. V dropped 0 bases and J dropped 6 bases, with 7 bases sitting between them. The CDR3 sequence is 13 residues long. CDR3 in amino acids: CASSLEGSQPQHF. The DNA of the CDR3 is TGCGCCAGCAGCTTGGAGGGGAGTCAGCCCCAGCATTTT.

This clone was counted a few times. This chain joins TRBV7-3 and TRBJ2-7; D possibly corresponds to TRBD1 (5 bases). The germline V gene encodes CDR1 SGHTA and CDR2 FQGTGA. There are 13 residues in the CDR3. Between the trimmed V and J ends, which lost 2 bases and 6 bases, there was a span of 11 bases. The CDR3 spells CASSLQGWSEQYF. CDR3 bases: TGTGCCAGCAGCTTACAGGGTTGGTCCGAGCAGTACTTC.

The rearrangement joins TRBV27 to TRBJ2-7; D may be TRBD1 (5 bases). This CDR3 region has 14 residues. CDR1 is MNHEY, CDR2 SMNVEV, per germline (reference sequence). Trimming stripped 7 bases from V and 4 bases from J, with 17 bases between. CDR3 nucleotide sequence: TGTGCCAGCATCACCAACTTCAGGGTTTACGAGCAGTACTTC. Encoded protein: CASITNFRVYEQYF.

CDR3 in amino acids: CASSQLNTEAFF. The CDR3 DNA reads as TGCGCCAGCAGCCAATTGAACACTGAAGCTTTCTTT. The chain carries TRBV4-1 and TRBJ1-1; D gene uncertain. The germline V gene has CDR1 MGHRA and CDR2 YSYEKL. The V gene lost 2 bases and the J gene lost 0 bases, with 1 base spanning the gap. The CDR3 is 12 residues long.

This chain connects TRBV7-9 to TRBJ2-2; D might be TRBD2 (6 bases). The germline gives CDR1 SEHNR, CDR2 FQNEAQ (reference sequence). The CDR3 length is 15 residues. V shed 5 bases and J shed 1 base, with 11 bases lying between them. The CDR3 DNA is TGTGCCAGCAGCCCGCGGAGGGGGAACACCGGGGAGCTGTTTTTT. Its translation is CASSPRRGNTGELFF. The full variable domain, rest sourced from reference TRBV7-9 and TRBJ2-2, is DTGVSQNPRHKITKRGQNVTFRCDPISEHNRLYWYRQTLGQGPEFLTYFQNEAQLEKSRLLSDRFSAERPKGSFSTLEIQRTEQGDSAMYLCASSPRRGNTGELFFGEGSRLTVL.

V usage is TRBV5-1 and J usage is TRBJ2-3, with 8 bases that match TRBD1. V shed 7 bases, J shed 2 bases, and the junction held 6 bases outside the gene matches. This CDR3 comprises 14 residues. In germline, CDR1 is SGHRS, CDR2 YFSETQ. This CDR3 is CASGRTGSTDTQYF. CDR3 bases: TGCGCCAGCGGTAGGACAGGGTCCACAGATACGCAGTATTTT.

This sequence joins TRBV11-2 and TRBJ1-2; D is undetermined. Trimming removed 5 bases at V and 1 base at J, with 2 bases between. Germline V CDR1 and CDR2: SGHAT, FQNNGV. CDR3 length: 11 residues. The CDR3 here is CASSNNYGYTF. The CDR3 DNA sequence: TGTGCCAGCAGCAATAACTATGGCTACACCTTC.

Here the CDR3 DNA reads TGTGCCAGCATCGGTCTGACTCCAACCTACGAGCAGTACTTC. Translation: CASIGLTPTYEQYF. J is TRBJ2-7 and V is TRBV28; no clear D gene. The CDR3 has 14 residues. Germline assignment: CDR1 MDHEN and CDR2 SYDVKM. V was cut by 7 bases and J by 2 bases, with 15 bases left in between.

V and J are TRBV6-5 and TRBJ2-5, with D perhaps matching TRBD1 (6 bases). CDR1 MNHEY and CDR2 SVGAGI come from the germline V gene. The CDR3 totals 12 residues. V dropped 8 bases and J dropped 5 bases, with 12 bases sitting between them. CDR3 residues: CASQGGGETQYF. In DNA form, the CDR3 reads TGTGCCAGCCAAGGGGGTGGGGAGACCCAGTACTTC.

V gene TRBV7-2 combines with J gene TRBJ2-3; D is unresolved. The CDR3 is 13 residues long. Germline CDR1 reads SGHTA; CDR2 reads FQGNSA. Deletions cut 5 bases from V and 4 bases from J, with 10 bases between. Here the CDR3 reads CASSLAGPDTQYF. The CDR3 nucleotides read TGTGCCAGCAGCCTCGCCGGGCCAGATACGCAGTATTTT. Drawing the rest from reference TRBV7-2 and TRBJ2-3, the complete variable domain is GAGVSQSPSNKVTEKGKDVELRCDPISGHTALYWYRQSLGQGLEFLIYFQGNSAPDKSGLPSDRFSAERTGGSVSTLTIQRTQQEDSAVYLCASSLAGPDTQYFGPGTRLTVL.